Following are 11 T cell receptor beta chains from one sample sequenced in a study of cytotoxic CD8 clonotypes in ibrutinib-treated CLL. The assay was immunoSEQ multiplex PCR, and TCRdb's table has in-frame clones only and misses some. The table records 330,000 or so clones, over 60% of them present only once. This specimen consisted of PBMCs, obtained after 36 months of ibrutinib treatment. The receptors here all came from a human donor with chronic lymphocytic leukemia.

The genes are TRBV5-4 and TRBJ2-7; D is perhaps TRBD2 (7 bases). This CDR3 has 14 residues. Germline values: CDR1 SGHNT, CDR2 YYREEE (reference sequence). The V gene lost 4 bases and the J gene lost 4 bases, with 15 bases spanning the gap. In DNA, the CDR3 is TGTGCCAGCAGCCAAACCCGGGGGGCATACGAGCAGTACTTC. As protein: CASSQTRGAYEQYF.

This rearrangement joins TRBV2 to TRBJ1-5, with a tentative D call TRBD1 (6 bases). V was shortened by 3 bases and J by 7 bases, with 10 bases between the two germline ends. This CDR3 is built from 13 residues. Per the germline V gene, CDR1 is SNHLY and CDR2 is FYNNEI. The CDR3 sequence: CASSEGQGQPQHF. Written as DNA, the CDR3 is TGTGCCAGCAGTGAGGGCCAGGGGCAGCCCCAGCATTTT.

The J gene is TRBJ2-7, the V gene TRBV6-9; 7 nucleotides agree with TRBD1. The CDR3 sequence is 15 residues long. The ends lost 6 bases at V and 9 bases at J; junction bases unmatched: 17. Looked up from germline, CDR1 is MNHGY and CDR2 is SVAAGI. The CDR3 sequence: CASSYLGKGALGQYF. The CDR3 DNA reads as TGTGCCAGCAGCTATCTAGGAAAGGGGGCTCTTGGGCAGTACTTC.

This chain uses TRBV27 with TRBJ2-7, with 8 bases aligning to TRBD2. Germline CDR1 MNHEY, CDR2 SMNVEV (reference sequence). With 5 bases clipped from V and 3 bases from J, the junction kept 6 bases outside the gene matches. The CDR3 loop spans 14 amino acids. The DNA for the CDR3 is TGTGCCAGCAGTCCCGGGGGGGCCCTCTACGAGCAGTACTTC. Its translation is CASSPGGALYEQYF.

V gene TRBV2 combines with J gene TRBJ2-7; D is possibly TRBD2 (5 bases). Trimming took 4 bases from V and 0 from J, leaving 13 bases between them. CDR1 SNHLY and CDR2 FYNNEI come from the germline V gene. This CDR3 is 15 amino acids long. This CDR3 reads CASSVEAPSSYEQYF. The CDR3 coding sequence is TGTGCCAGCAGTGTGGAGGCCCCGAGCTCCTACGAGCAGTACTTC.

V and J are TRBV23-1 and TRBJ2-3; TRBD1 is a possible D gene (5 bases). TRBV23-1 is designated an ORF whose function remains uncertain. This CDR3 contains 15 residues. V was shortened by 6 bases and J by 1 base, with 14 bases between the two germline ends. The CDR3 loop reads CASSSDTQRTDTQYF. DNA for the CDR3: TGCGCCAGCAGCTCGGACACGCAACGCACAGATACGCAGTATTTT.

The CDR3, as DNA: TGTGCCAGCAGTGCATGGGGCAGAGCTAACTATGGCTACACCTTC. Its translation: CASSAWGRANYGYTF. This chain links TRBV2 with TRBJ1-2; D possibly corresponds to TRBD1 (5 bases). Trimming cost V 4 bases and J 0 bases, with 12 bases left between them. Germline loops: CDR1 SNHLY, CDR2 FYNNEI. There are 15 residues in the CDR3.

This clone has only a few counts. This rearrangement joins TRBV5-6 to TRBJ2-3; 8 bases align to TRBD2. Germline assignment: CDR1 SGHDT and CDR2 YYEEEE. This CDR3 has 17 amino acids. After removal of 2 bases from V and 0 bases from J, the junction contained 8 bases not matched to a gene. In nucleotides, the CDR3 is TGTGCCAGCAGCTTAGGGACGTCTAGCGGGAGCACAGATACGCAGTATTTT. This translates into CASSLGTSSGSTDTQYF.

The gene calls are TRBV5-1 and TRBJ2-5; a weak D match, TRBD2 (6 bases). CDR1 SGHRS and CDR2 YFSETQ come from the germline V gene. There are 16 residues in the CDR3. The germline V and J ends were trimmed by 0 bases and 3 bases, with 15 bases remaining between them. CDR3 loop: CASSLGPGPGEETQYF. Written as DNA, the CDR3 is TGCGCCAGCAGCTTGGGGCCAGGCCCGGGGGAAGAGACCCAGTACTTC.

The chain carries TRBV19 and TRBJ2-1; 8 positions agree with TRBD1. The germline V gene encodes CDR1 LNHDA and CDR2 SQIVND (reference sequence). V lost 7 bases to trimming and J lost 0 bases; unmatched junction nucleotides: 5. This CDR3 contains 15 residues. CDR3 region: CASTWTGSSYNEQFF. The CDR3, as DNA: TGTGCCAGTACATGGACAGGGAGCTCCTACAATGAGCAGTTCTTC.

The V call is TRBV6-5, the J call TRBJ1-4, with TRBD1 as a possible D gene (6 bases). Per the germline V gene, CDR1 is MNHEY and CDR2 is SVGAGI. This CDR3 comprises 14 residues. V was shortened by 7 bases and J by 0 bases, with 9 bases between the two germline ends. CDR3 in amino acids: CASTRTATNEKLFF. The CDR3 DNA reads TGTGCCAGCACCAGGACAGCAACTAATGAAAAACTGTTTTTT.